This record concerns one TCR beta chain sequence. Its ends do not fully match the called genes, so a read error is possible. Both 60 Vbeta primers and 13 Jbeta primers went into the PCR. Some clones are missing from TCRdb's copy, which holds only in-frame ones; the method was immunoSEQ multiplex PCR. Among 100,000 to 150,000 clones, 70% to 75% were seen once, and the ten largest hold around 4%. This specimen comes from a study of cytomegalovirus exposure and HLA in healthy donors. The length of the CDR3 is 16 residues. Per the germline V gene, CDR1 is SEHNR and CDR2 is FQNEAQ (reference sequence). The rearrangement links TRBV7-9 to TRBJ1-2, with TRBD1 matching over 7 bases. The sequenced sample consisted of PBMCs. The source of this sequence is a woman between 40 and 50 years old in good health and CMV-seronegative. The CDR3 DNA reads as TGTTCCAGCAGCTTAGCCGGGACAGATTTTAACTATGGCTACACCTTC. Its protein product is CSSSLAGTDFNYGYTF.